This entry lists 9 T cell receptor beta chains sequenced from one sample in a study of T cells in Graves' hyperthyroidism and ophthalmopathy. The investigators amplified TCR beta CDR3 regions from RNA transcripts. During a first-round RT-PCR of the TCR CDR3, the HTBI primer set was used. TCRdb fed the multiplex PCR reads into MiXCR, producing one record per CDR3 protein. Among about 640,000 distinct CDR3 sequences listed, around 21% were seen once. The sequenced sample consisted of blood. The receptors originated from a man aged 30-40 years with Graves' ophthalmopathy.

Turning to this clonotype: This may come from a read error, since a much larger clone is one base off. The CDR3 region is CASRQLAGGPQEIQYF. The CDR3 coding sequence is TGTGCCAGCAGGCAACTAGCGGGAGGGCCCCAAGAGATCCAGTACTTC. The chain links TRBV28 to TRBJ2-5; 13 nucleotides align to TRBD2. CDR3 length: 16 residues. From germline, CDR1 is MDHEN and CDR2 SYDVKM.

This clonotype has a handful of counts. This rearrangement joins TRBV10-3 to TRBJ1-3, with 9 bases fitting TRBD1. CDR3 length: 14 residues. V lost 5 bases, J lost 2 bases, and 1 base stayed unmatched. Germline V CDR1 and CDR2: ENHRY, SYGVKD. This CDR3 reads CAISRDRAGNTIYF. The CDR3 nucleotides are TGTGCCATCAGTCGGGACAGGGCTGGAAACACCATATATTTT.

Many counts were recorded for this clonotype. The chain links TRBV28 to TRBJ1-5; D is unclear. Germline CDR1 and CDR2: MDHEN and SYDVKM. The CDR3 contains 15 residues. Trimming cost V 2 bases and J 0 bases, with 8 bases left between them. The DNA of the CDR3 is TGTGCCAGCAGTTTAGATTCATTTAGCAATCAGCCCCAGCATTTT. It yields the protein CASSLDSFSNQPQHF. Filled out from reference TRBV28 and TRBJ1-5, the complete variable domain reads DVKVTQSSRYLVKRTGEKVFLECVQDMDHENMFWYRQDPGLGLRLIYFSYDVKMKEKGDIPEGYSVSREKKERFSLILESASTNQTSMYLCASSLDSFSNQPQHFGDGTRLSIL.

This clonotype was counted ten times or more. The genes are TRBV7-9 and TRBJ1-2, with 9 bases fitting TRBD1. This CDR3 contains 16 residues. Trimming cost V 5 bases and J 0 bases; bases outside gene matches: 7. Germline V CDR1 and CDR2: SEHNR, FQNEAQ (reference sequence). CDR3 sequence reads: CASSPIRQGANYGYTF. CDR3 sequence (DNA): TGTGCCAGCAGCCCAATCCGACAGGGGGCTAACTATGGCTACACCTTC.

This clonotype was seen at least ten times. The CDR3 sequence: CASASLAAYGYTF. CDR3 bases: TGTGCCAGCGCGTCTTTGGCCGCCTATGGCTACACCTTC. V usage is TRBV3-1 and J usage is TRBJ1-2; no clear D. V gave up 8 bases and J gave up 4 bases, with 14 bases separating them. Germline CDR1 and CDR2: LGHDT and YNNKEL (reference sequence). The CDR3 loop spans 13 amino acids.

The CDR3: CASSVQSSGNTIYF. Written as DNA, the CDR3 is TGTGCCAGCAGTGTTCAGAGCTCTGGAAACACCATATATTTT. V is TRBV6-2 or TRBV6-3 and J is TRBJ1-3; D gene unclear. Trimming left V 5 bases short and J 0 bases short, with 8 bases between. The CDR3 extends over 14 amino acids. Germline CDR1 and CDR2: MNHEY and SVGEGT.

This clonotype was detected only a few times. The CDR3: CASSSTGYGYTF. CDR3 bases: TGTGCCAGCAGCTCGACAGGGTATGGCTACACCTTC. V is TRBV7-2 and J is TRBJ1-2, with TRBD1 matching over 7 bases. Germline trimming cut 4 bases from V and 5 bases from J; bases unmatched to any gene: 1. The length of the CDR3 is 12 residues. Germline assignment: CDR1 SGHTA and CDR2 FQGNSA. The complete variable domain, with remaining parts taken from reference TRBV7-2 and TRBJ1-2, reads GAGVSQSPSNKVTEKGKDVELRCDPISGHTALYWYRQSLGQGLEFLIYFQGNSAPDKSGLPSDRFSAERTGGSVSTLTIQRTQQEDSAVYLCASSSTGYGYTFGSGTRLTVV.

The chain links TRBV7-2 to TRBJ2-7; 8 bases agree with TRBD2. Losses at the gene ends were 5 bases for V and 3 bases for J; bases not matched to a gene: 9. In germline, CDR1 is SGHTA, CDR2 FQGNSA. This CDR3 comprises 15 residues. The CDR3: CASSPRGGRFYEQYF. The CDR3 DNA is TGTGCCAGCAGCCCAAGGGGCGGGAGGTTCTACGAGCAGTACTTC.

The rearrangement uses TRBV27 and TRBJ2-1, with TRBD1 matching 10 bases. The J segment lost 5 bases and the V segment lost 5 bases, leaving 9 bases of the junction unmatched. The CDR3 is 16 residues long. Germline CDR1 MNHEY, CDR2 SMNVEV (reference sequence). The DNA for the CDR3 is TGTGCCAGCAGTCCTTCCGACAGGGGGCGAAACAATGAGCAGTTCTTC. Protein product: CASSPSDRGRNNEQFF.